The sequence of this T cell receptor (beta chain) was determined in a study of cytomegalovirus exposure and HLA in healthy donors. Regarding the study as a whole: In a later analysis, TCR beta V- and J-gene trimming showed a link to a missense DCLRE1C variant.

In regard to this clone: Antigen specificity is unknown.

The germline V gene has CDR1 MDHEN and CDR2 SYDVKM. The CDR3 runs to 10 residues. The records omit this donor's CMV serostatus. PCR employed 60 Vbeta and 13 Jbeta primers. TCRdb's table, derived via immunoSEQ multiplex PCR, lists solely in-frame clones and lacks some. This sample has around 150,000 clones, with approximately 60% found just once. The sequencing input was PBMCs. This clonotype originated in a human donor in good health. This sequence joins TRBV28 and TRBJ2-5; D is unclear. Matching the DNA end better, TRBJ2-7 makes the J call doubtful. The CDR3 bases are TGTGCCAGCAAATCCTACGAGCAGTACTTC. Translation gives CASKSYEQYF.